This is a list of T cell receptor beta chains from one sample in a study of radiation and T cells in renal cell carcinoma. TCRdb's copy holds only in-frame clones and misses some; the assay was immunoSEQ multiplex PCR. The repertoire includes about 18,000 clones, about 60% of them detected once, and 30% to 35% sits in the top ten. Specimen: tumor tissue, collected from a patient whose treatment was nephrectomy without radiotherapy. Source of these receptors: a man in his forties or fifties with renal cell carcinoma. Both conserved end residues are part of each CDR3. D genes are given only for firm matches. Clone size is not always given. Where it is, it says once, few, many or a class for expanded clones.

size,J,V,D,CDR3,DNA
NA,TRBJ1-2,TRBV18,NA,CASSIFGFPGYTF,TGTGCCAGCTCAATATTCGGGTTCCCGGGCTACACCTTC
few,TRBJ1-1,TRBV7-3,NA,CASSPGLNTEAFF,TGTGCCAGCAGCCCCGGTCTGAACACTGAAGCTTTCTTT
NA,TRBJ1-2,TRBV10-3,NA,CATSGGGIDYGYTF,TGTGCCACTTCCGGGGGCGGTATCGACTATGGCTACACCTTC
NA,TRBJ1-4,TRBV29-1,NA,CSVFGTGSGKLFF,TGCAGCGTTTTTGGGACGGGGAGCGGAAAACTGTTTTTT
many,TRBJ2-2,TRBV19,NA,CASTKRGGHGTGELFF,TGTGCCAGTACCAAAAGGGGGGGCCACGGGACCGGGGAGCTGTTTTTT
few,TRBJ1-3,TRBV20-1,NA,CSVGEGNTIYF,TGCAGTGTGGGCGAAGGAAACACCATATATTTT
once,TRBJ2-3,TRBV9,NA,CASSETTYGDTQYF,TGTGCCAGCAGCGAGACTACGTACGGAGATACGCAGTATTTT
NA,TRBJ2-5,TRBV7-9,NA,CASSLAGGETQYF,TGTGCCAGCAGCTTAGCGGGAGGAGAGACCCAGTACTTC
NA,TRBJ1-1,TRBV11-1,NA,CASSSDRTNTEAFF,TGTGCCAGCAGCTCAGACAGGACAAACACTGAAGCTTTCTTT
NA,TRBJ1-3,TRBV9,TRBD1,CASSPTGEGSNTIYF,TGTGCCAGCAGCCCGACAGGGGAGGGCTCGAACACCATATATTTT
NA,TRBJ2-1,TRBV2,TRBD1,CASSGTGQIRSNEQFF,TGTGCCAGCAGTGGAACGGGACAGATTAGGAGCAATGAGCAGTTCTTC
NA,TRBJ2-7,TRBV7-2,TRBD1,CASTFDRGPYEQYF,TGTGCCAGCACCTTCGACAGGGGCCCCTACGAGCAGTACTTC
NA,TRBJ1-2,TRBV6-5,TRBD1,CASSYDVGQGYGYTF,TGTGCCAGCAGTTACGACGTGGGACAGGGGTATGGCTACACCTTC
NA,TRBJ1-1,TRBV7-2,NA,CASSLLNTEAFF,TGTGCCAGCAGCTTATTGAACACTGAAGCTTTCTTT
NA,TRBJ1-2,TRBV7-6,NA,CASSPPDPLYGYTF,TGTGCCAGCAGCCCCCCCGATCCGCTCTATGGCTACACCTTC
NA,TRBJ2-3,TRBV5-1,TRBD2,CASSFDTTGGADTQYF,TGCGCCAGCAGCTTCGACACTACCGGGGGGGCGGATACGCAGTATTTT
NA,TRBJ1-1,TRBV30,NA,CAWRGRVEGGAFF,TGTGCCTGGAGGGGCCGGGTCGAAGGGGGAGCTTTCTTT
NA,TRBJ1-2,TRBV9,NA,CASSVEDRYGYTF,TGTGCCAGCAGCGTAGAGGATCGGTACGGCTACACCTTC
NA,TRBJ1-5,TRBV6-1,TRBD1,CASSEGQGIRNQPQHF,TGTGCCAGCAGTGAAGGACAGGGTATACGCAATCAGCCCCAGCATTTT
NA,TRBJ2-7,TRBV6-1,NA,CASSEEDRSYYEQYF,TGTGCCAGCAGTGAAGAAGACAGGTCCTACTACGAGCAGTACTTC
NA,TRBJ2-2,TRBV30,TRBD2,CAWSRPAGQNTGELFF,TGTGCCTGGAGTCGACCAGCGGGGCAGAACACCGGGGAGCTGTTTTTT
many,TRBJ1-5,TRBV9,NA,CASRRWGRNQPQHF,TGTGCCAGCAGACGATGGGGGCGCAATCAGCCCCAGCATTTT
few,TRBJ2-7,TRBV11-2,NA,CASSLEQDYEQYF,TGTGCCAGCAGCTTAGAGCAGGACTACGAGCAGTACTTC
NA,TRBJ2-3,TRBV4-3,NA,CASSRWRGGLISTDTQYF,TGCGCCAGCAGCCGCTGGAGGGGGGGACTGATTAGCACAGATACGCAGTATTTT
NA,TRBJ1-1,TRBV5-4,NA,CASSPRGDTEAFF,TGTGCCAGCAGCCCACGGGGGGACACTGAAGCTTTCTTT
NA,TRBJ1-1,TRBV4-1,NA,CASSRGDTEAFF,TGCGCCAGCAGCCGGGGGGACACTGAAGCTTTCTTT